The entry below gives a single T cell receptor (beta chain) sequence along with its context. This clone's antigen is unknown. No base quality values were provided; no much bigger clone lies one nucleotide off. To prepare the library, the immunoSEQ multiplex PCR assay was applied. For the multiplex PCR, a mixture combining 60 forward primers for TCR Vbeta segments and 13 reverse primers for TCR Jbeta segments was used. Amplification of the CDR3 region of rearranged TCR beta genes was performed with a multiplex PCR assay on genomic DNA. The amplified TCR beta libraries were sequenced on the Illumina HiSeq System as 87-base-pair reads. The paper's processing steps were these. In a later analysis, approximately 74 million unique TCR beta chains were counted across the 650 to 700 repertoires, and roughly 10 million of these chains were shared by at least two donors. A nearest-neighbor algorithm error-corrected the raw reads and collapsed the reads into unique sequences, merging closely related sequences to remove PCR and sequencing errors. CDR3 sequences were aligned to IMGT reference sequences to assign V, D and J gene segments. Each retained sequence needed at least a six-nucleotide match to both a V gene segment and a J gene segment. Rearrangements were classified as productive when the CDR3 lacked stop codons and remained in frame with V and J, and all other rearrangements were classified as non-productive. CDR3 was defined by IMGT convention, running from the second conserved V-encoded cysteine to the conserved J-encoded phenylalanine. The earlier analysis of approximately 590 of the donors excluded any sequence lacking an unambiguous match to a single V gene segment. In an earlier analysis of approximately 560 of the donors, a V segment was called functional when productive rearrangements were above 56.7%, and segregating when the standard deviation between donors exceeded 5%. A statistical classification framework was built for diagnosing cytomegalovirus status from the catalog of TCR beta chain sequences. V and J gene assignment, in a later analysis, came from comparing TCR nucleotide sequences with IMGT/GENE-DB human TR gene sequences. Using the TCRdist pipeline, a later analysis assigned CDR3 sequences along with most-parsimonious VDJ recombination scenarios. In a later analysis, each TCR beta chain was defined by its CDR3 amino acid sequence together with its V-gene family, and reads without a unique V-gene family were excluded. To address suspected cross-contamination and a sequencing artifact, a later analysis removed some 620 highly shared, low-generation-probability nucleotide sequences. A later analysis calculated a clonal expansion index for each public chain from normalized within-repertoire ranks of inferred template counts. In a later analysis, generation probabilities were computed using a VDJ recombination model fitted to out-of-frame rearrangements, and the results were checked against IGoR. Hypergeometric tests were used in a later analysis to score TCR-TCR, TCR-HLA and TCR-CMV co-occurrence, with a repertoire-size bias correction applied to the TCR pairs. In a later analysis, false discovery rates were estimated by permuting HLA or CMV assignments 20 times. In a later analysis, co-occurring TCRs were grouped using DBSCAN, and TCRdist sequence similarity was added for clustering within HLA-allele-positive subsets. Co-occurrence clustering excluded repertoires with fewer than 30,000 or more than 120,000 public chains, plus five with anomalous nucleotide sharing. The table comes from immuneACCESS by way of TCRdb, which keeps in-frame sequences with V and J called. Part of the clones is missing from these tables; in studies checked, under half for an unresolved V gene and the rest for unknown reasons. For V, J and clone size, that table is used; D and trimming come from the DNA. In this sample the table shows about 220,000 clones, approximately 70% of which occur a single time. The ten largest clonotypes hold 1.8% of the sample.

The sample comes from a study of cytomegalovirus exposure and HLA in healthy donors (dated by TCRdb to 2016 to 2017). About the investigation overall: An earlier analysis of roughly 610 of the donors reported about 260 Gb of sequence data and around 120 million unique TCR beta sequences obtained from approximately 180 million T cells. Roughly 300 gigabases of sequencing data and around 87 million unique TCR sequences were included in an early release covering roughly 700 HLA-typed donors. Of the roughly 400 genotyped donors, 81% were placed in the genetic ancestry cluster associated with self-reported Caucasian donors. The study aimed to test whether cataloging public T cell receptors could reveal signatures of past pathogen exposure. The study used immunosequencing to profile the T cell repertoires of about 670 subjects and linked those repertoires to cytomegalovirus serostatus. Besides the first cohort of 666 subjects, a separate validation cohort made up of 95 to 150 different subjects was used. To predict cytomegalovirus infection status, the study brought together high-throughput TCR immunosequencing, statistical association of individual TCRs with disease status, and machine learning. A later analysis re-analyzed previously published TCR beta repertoires from 650 to 800 donors and added high-resolution HLA genotyping to study TCR occurrence patterns. The later analysis used no new phenotypic data to find candidate immune exposures, relying instead on TCR beta sequences and their occurrence across donors. To decide whether each TCR beta V gene segment behaved as functional or pseudogenic, an earlier analysis of fewer than 750 of the donors relied on high-throughput TCR beta sequencing. Donor age, sex, ethnicity and CMV serostatus were collected together with the repertoire data. A later genetic analysis took genome-wide SNP genotypes for about three fifths of the 666 donors and used that subset as a discovery cohort. Every repertoire in the discovery cohort had been generated on one and the same sequencing platform. Both class I and class II loci were covered by HLA typing, at four-digit resolution. Typing coverage differed by locus: A, B, C, DRB1 and DQB1 were typed in about 620-630 donors, DQA1 in about 550, DPA1 in around 600, and DPB1 in 400 to 490. A handful of DR-DQ haplotypes were handled as single units for association and clustering because linkage in the cohort was strong. On average, 235,054 unique TCR beta nucleotide sequences were sequenced per donor among a few hundred genotyped donors of the cohort, with around 19% of those sequences being non-productive.

The cohort was made up of 500 to 800 healthy bone marrow donors. Cohort members were all nominally healthy when sampled, although unrecorded immune exposures were likely present. The donor was CMV seronegative and was included in the group of a few hundred seronegative cohort members. Every donor gave a peripheral blood sample, and the peripheral blood mononuclear cells from that sample were used for TCR beta sequencing. The Qiagen DNeasy Blood Extraction Kit was used to extract genomic DNA from the blood cell samples. Broader findings and caveats from the paper: HLA typing was unavailable for some donors at each locus, so association tests used only the typed subset. V-gene and J-gene trimming of TCR beta chains was associated with a missense DCLRE1C variant in a later genetic analysis, and the association was replicated in an independent cohort. Assigning TCR associations to individual alleles was difficult when HLA alleles, especially DR and DQ, strongly co-occurred. Only TCR beta chains were sequenced in this cohort, and the absence of alpha or paired-chain data limited detectable features. The classifier was reported to diagnose cytomegalovirus status with high specificity and sensitivity in both the original and validation cohorts. In a later analysis, HLA-associated TCR beta chains showed more clonal expansion and lower generation probabilities than non-associated chains that were equally common. In a later analysis, TCR association rates were found to vary across HLA loci, with the most associated TCRs seen for DRB1 alleles and the fewest for HLA-C alleles. According to a later genetic analysis, donors in an Asian-associated ancestry cluster had fewer N-insertions in productive TCRs than the approximately 610-donor mean. Some IMGT-functional V segments, including TRBV6-2 and TRBV6-3, could not be distinguished by the 87-base-pair reads and were therefore excluded. A further reported finding was that TCR beta sequences accurately predicted the HLA-A and HLA-B alleles for most subjects in the first cohort. Most TCR sequences were seen in very few donors, while some public TCRs were found in many individuals. Linkage disequilibrium might explain the correlated functional status among segregating V segments, but an unknown experimental factor could not be ruled out. The authors suggested that the approach could potentially be extended to other disease states and immunological phenotypes. Specific HLA alleles were associated with roughly 16,000 TCR beta sequences at a false discovery rate of 0.05 in a later analysis. An earlier analysis of some 560 of the donors showed that most TCR beta V segments appeared in productive rearrangements either about 87% or about 30% of the time, which broadly matched IMGT annotations. CMV serostatus was the only immune exposure information available for the cohort. A few of the identified cytomegalovirus-associated TCR beta chains were confirmed in vitro to be specific for cytomegalovirus antigens. The study gave a list of 150 to 200 TCR beta chains associated with cytomegalovirus. Because counts were too low, approximately 18 rarely observed V segments, including chromosome 9 orphons, were excluded from the earlier analysis of under 650 of the donors. The presence/absence analyses assumed that sequencing depth was roughly uniform across donors, and that assumption may not be true. According to a later analysis, most CMV-associated TCR beta chains appeared to be HLA-restricted, and the HLA associations seemed to be driven largely by CMV exposure. A cluster of highly shared sequence variants was judged likely to represent a technical artifact of the sequencing pipeline. In a later analysis, several top co-occurrence clusters were reported to appear linked to parvovirus B19, influenza, CMV and Epstein-Barr virus.

The germline V gene (reference sequence) sets CDR1 to GTSNPN and CDR2 to SVGIG. Counted from cysteine to phenylalanine, this CDR3 has 12 amino acids. This entry keeps only the CDR3 DNA: 36 bases, framed from base 1. V lost 1 base and J lost 8 bases; the stretch between them is 9 bases long. Sequencing was carried out using PBMCs. The V and J genes are TRBV30 and TRBJ2-1; TRBD1 is perhaps the D gene, given 6 matching bases. The receptor was derived from a woman in her 30s in good health and CMV-seronegative. The sequence in DNA is TGTGCCTGGAGTGAACAGGGTTATGAGCAGTTCTTC. Its protein product is CAWSEQGYEQFF. Extended through the reference TRBV30 and TRBJ2-1 proteins, this CDR3 yields the full variable domain: SQTIHQWPATLVQPVGSPLSLECTVEGTSNPNLYWYRQAAGRGLQLLFYSVGIGQISSEVPQNLSASRPQDRQFILSSKKLLLSDSGFYLCAWSEQGYEQFFGPGTRLTVL.